This TCR beta chain appears in the sequencing data of a study of blood T cell repertoires in COVID-19. Study information: COVID-19 samples from acute and convalescent phases originated in the United States, Italy and Spain. T cells, B-cell-depleted T cells, or PBMCs provided the cDNA or gDNA that served as material.

This clone was seen a handful of times. Per the study methods: Amplification of reference gene primers provided the estimated nucleated cell counts. The repertoire was sequenced with immunoSEQ multiplex PCR; TCRdb's copy has only in-frame clones and lacks some. V, J and clone size reflect that table, while D and trimming were determined from the DNA. The sample includes around 290,000 clones, 70% to 90% of them seen just once. The ends were cut back, 5 bases at V and 6 bases at J, with 10 bases in the middle. CDR1 WNHNN and CDR2 SYGVQD come from the germline V gene (reference sequence). This CDR3 is built from 13 residues.

This sequence originates from a woman between 45 and 60 years old who had recovered from COVID-19. The specimen sequenced was peripheral blood. V usage is TRBV10-1 and J usage is TRBJ2-2; D remains unclear. Here the CDR3 reads CASSRSVAGELFF. The CDR3 coding sequence is TGCGCCAGCAGTCGAAGCGTTGCCGGGGAGCTGTTTTTT.